This paragraph covers one T cell receptor beta chain sequence. Profiled with immunoSEQ multiplex PCR; TCRdb holds only in-frame clones, not every one. The sample includes 11,000 to 15,000 clones, roughly 70% of them seen just once. CDR3 length: 15 residues. With 0 bases removed from V and 3 bases from J, the gap between germline ends came to 11 bases. Germline V gene data show CDR1 as SGHAT and CDR2 as FQNNGV. This sample stems from a study of tumor-infiltrating lymphocytes in localized non-small cell lung cancer. This clonotype was sampled from a human donor with non-small cell lung cancer. This chain joins TRBV11-2 and TRBJ1-2; D not resolved. The sample comprised uninvolved lung tissue not adjacent to the tumor. Here the CDR3 reads CASSLDREGHYGYTF. In DNA, the CDR3 is TGTGCCAGCAGCTTAGATAGAGAAGGCCACTATGGCTACACCTTC.